These T cell receptor beta chains were read from a single sample in a study of blood T cell repertoires in COVID-19. Repertoires were generated with immunoSEQ multiplex PCR, while TCRdb's copy carries only in-frame clones and drops some. In the table there are over 250,000 clones, 65% to 90% of which are singletons. Sequencing was carried out using peripheral blood. The receptors stem from a woman aged 70 to 79 with COVID-19, enrolled during active disease. Each CDR3 is given with its conserved first and last residue. Each record gives: V gene, D gene, J gene, clone size, CDR3 protein, CDR3 DNA. A D gene is named only where the DNA matches it firmly. Clone sizes are given selectively: once, few, many, or a class where the clone is expanded.

>TRBV28|-|TRBJ2-7|-
CASSPNGGRTFEGEQYF
TGTGCCAGCAGTCCCAACGGGGGGCGGACATTTGAGGGGGAGCAGTACTTC
>TRBV4-3|TRBD1|TRBJ1-6|-
CASSQEGTALTSSYNSPLHF
TGCGCCAGCAGCCAAGAAGGGACAGCACTCACTAGCTCCTATAATTCACCCCTCCACTTT
>TRBV6-5|-|TRBJ2-5|-
CASGGAGETQYF
TGTGCCAGCGGGGGGGCCGGGGAGACCCAGTACTTC
>TRBV4-1|TRBD1|TRBJ1-2|-
CASSLWDRETYGYTF
TGCGCCAGCAGCCTATGGGACAGGGAAACCTATGGCTACACCTTC
>TRBV7-2|-|TRBJ2-3|-
CASSPSGVDTQYF
TGTGCCAGCAGCCCCTCGGGGGTGGATACGCAGTATTTT
>TRBV6-5|TRBD1|TRBJ2-7|once
CASSNPDRDEQYF
TGTGCCAGCAGCAACCCCGACAGGGACGAGCAGTACTTC
>TRBV19|-|TRBJ2-7|-
CASSGGLPYEQYF
TGTGCCAGTAGCGGCGGGCTCCCCTACGAGCAGTACTTC
>TRBV5-6|TRBD1|TRBJ2-3|few
CASSLERDRSTDTQYF
TGTGCCAGCAGCTTGGAAAGGGACAGAAGCACAGATACGCAGTATTTT
>TRBV5-1|-|TRBJ2-3|-
CASSLGAGPSTDTQYF
TGCGCCAGCAGCTTGGGTGCGGGGCCTAGCACAGATACGCAGTATTTT
>TRBV4-3|TRBD1|TRBJ1-1|-
CASSRTGSNTEAFF
TGCGCCAGCAGCCGGACAGGATCGAACACTGAAGCTTTCTTT
>TRBV10-1|TRBD2|TRBJ2-1|-
CASSEGRGPINNEQFF
TGCGCCAGCAGTGAGGGGAGGGGTCCAATTAACAATGAGCAGTTCTTC
>TRBV4-1|TRBD2|TRBJ2-3|-
CASSQSQITGGRWDTQYF
TGCGCCAGCAGCCAATCCCAAATAACGGGGGGGCGGTGGGATACGCAGTATTTT
>TRBV29-1|-|TRBJ1-1|-
CSVGEGGTEAFF
TGCAGCGTTGGGGAGGGGGGGACTGAAGCTTTCTTT
>TRBV5-6|TRBD1|TRBJ1-2|once
CASSQGRQGNYGYTF
TGTGCCAGCAGTCAAGGCCGACAGGGAAACTATGGCTACACCTTC
>TRBV9|TRBD1|TRBJ2-7|once
CASSATPSRDSVMYF
TGTGCCAGCAGCGCCACCCCTAGCCGGGACAGCGTGATGTACTTC
>TRBV27|TRBD1|TRBJ2-7|-
CASRYRGQGSYEQYF
TGTGCCAGCAGGTACAGGGGGCAAGGATCCTACGAGCAGTACTTC
>TRBV9|TRBD2|TRBJ2-1|-
CASSFSSGASYNEQFF
TGTGCCAGCAGCTTCTCTAGCGGGGCTTCCTACAATGAGCAGTTCTTC
>TRBV2|TRBD2|TRBJ2-2|-
CASSRTSGGADGELFF
TGTGCCAGCAGCCGGACTAGCGGGGGGGCCGACGGGGAGCTGTTTTTT
>TRBV3-1/TRBV3-2|-|TRBJ2-7|-
CASSQIGGRGPSYEQYF
TGTGCCAGCAGCCAAATCGGGGGTCGGGGACCTTCCTACGAGCAGTACTTC
>TRBV15|-|TRBJ2-2|-
CATSLGSAGELFF
TGTGCCACCAGTCTCGGTTCCGCCGGGGAGCTGTTTTTT
>TRBV7-2|TRBD1|TRBJ1-2|-
CASNRDRGTSDYGYTF
TGTGCCAGCAACCGGGACAGGGGTACCTCTGACTATGGCTACACCTTC
>TRBV2|TRBD2|TRBJ2-2|-
CASSLAGGNNGELFF
TGTGCCAGCAGCTTAGCGGGGGGGAATAACGGGGAGCTGTTTTTT
>TRBV19|TRBD1|TRBJ2-2|-
CASSPQTGFGGELFF
TGTGCCAGTAGTCCGCAGACAGGGTTCGGCGGGGAGCTGTTTTTT
>TRBV19|TRBD1|TRBJ1-6|few
CASSNSGQGSSPLHF
TGTGCCAGTAGCAACTCTGGACAGGGGAGCTCACCCCTCCACTTT
>TRBV9|TRBD2|TRBJ2-1|-
CASSVVGRGAYNEQFF
TGTGCCAGCAGCGTAGTGGGGCGGGGGGCCTACAATGAGCAGTTCTTC
>TRBV14|-|TRBJ2-7|-
CASSQVSGRGYEQYF
TGTGCCAGCAGCCAAGTTTCAGGCAGGGGCTACGAGCAGTACTTC
>TRBV6-2/TRBV6-3|-|TRBJ2-6|-
CASSLGGSSGANVLTF
TGTGCCAGCAGTTTAGGAGGGAGCTCTGGGGCCAACGTCCTGACTTTC
>TRBV10-3|TRBD1|TRBJ1-6|-
CATWDRENSPLHF
TGTGCCACCTGGGACAGGGAGAATTCACCCCTCCACTTT
>TRBV18|-|TRBJ1-5|-
CASSLQETNQPQHF
TGTGCCAGCTCACTGCAGGAAACTAATCAGCCCCAGCATTTT
>TRBV5-4|-|TRBJ1-4|-
CASSPSRSTNEKLFF
TGTGCCAGCAGCCCTTCTCGGTCAACTAATGAAAAACTGTTTTTT
>TRBV2|TRBD1|TRBJ1-1|-
CASSGQGANTEAFF
TGTGCCAGCAGCGGACAGGGGGCGAACACTGAAGCTTTCTTT
>TRBV5-8|-|TRBJ2-5|-
CASSSGGGYQETQYF
TGTGCCAGCAGTTCTGGGGGCGGGTACCAAGAGACCCAGTACTTC
>TRBV5-1|-|TRBJ2-1|-
CASSFDGGAYNEQFF
TGCGCCAGCAGCTTCGACGGGGGAGCCTACAATGAGCAGTTCTTC
>TRBV7-2|TRBD2|TRBJ2-3|-
CASSLWTSGGGVTDTQYF
TGTGCCAGCAGCTTATGGACTAGCGGGGGGGGTGTCACAGATACGCAGTATTTT
>TRBV7-2|TRBD2|TRBJ2-7|-
CASSSPIGLAGKPYEQYF
TGTGCCAGCAGCTCCCCCATCGGACTAGCGGGTAAACCCTACGAGCAGTACTTC
>TRBV6-2/TRBV6-3|-|TRBJ2-1|-
CASSWTTTDNEQFF
TGTGCCAGCAGTTGGACAACGACAGACAATGAGCAGTTCTTC
>TRBV7-9|TRBD1|TRBJ2-3|-
CASSRRTGTGVTGTDTQYF
TGTGCCAGCAGCCGCAGAACCGGGACAGGGGTCACTGGCACAGATACGCAGTATTTT
>TRBV27|TRBD1|TRBJ1-2|-
CATTSRDRDGYTF
TGTGCCACCACGTCCCGGGACAGGGACGGCTACACCTTC
>TRBV24-1|TRBD1|TRBJ2-3|-
CATSDSPFDRGHSTDTQYF
TGTGCCACCAGTGATTCCCCTTTCGACAGGGGGCATAGCACAGATACGCAGTATTTT
>TRBV10-1|-|TRBJ2-2|-
CASTPDSAPGELFF
TGCGCCAGCACTCCGGACTCAGCCCCCGGGGAGCTGTTTTTT
>TRBV5-1|TRBD1|TRBJ2-7|-
CASSQVGGQGIYEQYF
TGCGCCAGCAGCCAAGTGGGGGGACAGGGGATCTACGAGCAGTACTTC